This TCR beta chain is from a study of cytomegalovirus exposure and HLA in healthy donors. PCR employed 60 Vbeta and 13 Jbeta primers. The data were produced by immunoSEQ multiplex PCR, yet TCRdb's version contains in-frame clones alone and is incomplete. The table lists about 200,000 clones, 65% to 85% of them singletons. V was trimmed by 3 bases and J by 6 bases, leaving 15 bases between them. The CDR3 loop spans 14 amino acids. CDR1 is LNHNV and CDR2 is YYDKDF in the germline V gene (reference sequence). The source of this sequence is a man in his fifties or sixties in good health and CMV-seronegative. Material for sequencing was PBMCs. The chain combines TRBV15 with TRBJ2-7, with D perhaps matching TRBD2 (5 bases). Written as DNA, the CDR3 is TGTGCCACCAGCAGCACGTCCTACGCGGGCGAGCAGTACTTC. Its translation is CATSSTSYAGEQYF.